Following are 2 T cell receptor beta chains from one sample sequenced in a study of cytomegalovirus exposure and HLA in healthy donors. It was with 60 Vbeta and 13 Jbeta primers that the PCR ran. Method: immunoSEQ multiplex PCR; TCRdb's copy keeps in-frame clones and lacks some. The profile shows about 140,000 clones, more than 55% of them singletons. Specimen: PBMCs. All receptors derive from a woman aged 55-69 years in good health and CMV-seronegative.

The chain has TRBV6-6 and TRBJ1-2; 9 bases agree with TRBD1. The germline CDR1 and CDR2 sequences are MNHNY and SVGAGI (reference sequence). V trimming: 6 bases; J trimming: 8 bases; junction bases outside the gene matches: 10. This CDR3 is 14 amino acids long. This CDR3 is CASRPPGQGLGYTF. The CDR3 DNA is TGTGCCAGCAGGCCTCCGGGACAGGGATTGGGCTACACCTTC.

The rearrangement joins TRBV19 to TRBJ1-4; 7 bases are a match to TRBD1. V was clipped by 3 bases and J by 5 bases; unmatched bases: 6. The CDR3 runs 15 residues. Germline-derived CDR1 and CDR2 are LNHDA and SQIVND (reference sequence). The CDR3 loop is CASSIPTTGNEKLFF. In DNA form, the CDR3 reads TGTGCCAGTAGTATTCCCACGACAGGGAATGAAAAACTGTTTTTT.